This is a list of T cell receptor beta chains from one sample in a study of cytomegalovirus exposure and HLA in healthy donors. Clones were read by immunoSEQ multiplex PCR, and TCRdb kept only the in-frame ones, dropping some. Recorded for this sample: roughly 31,000 clones. The sample taken for sequencing was PBMCs. The source of these receptors is a man aged 25-45 years in good health and CMV-seronegative. Both conserved end residues are part of each CDR3. D genes are given only for firm matches.

j_gene: TRBJ2-3; d_gene: TRBD1; v_gene: TRBV5-4; CDR3aa: CASSLAGTGEVDTQYF; CDR3nt: TGTGCCAGCAGCTTGGCCGGGACAGGGGAAGTTGATACGCAGTATTTT
j_gene: TRBJ2-3; d_gene: NA; v_gene: TRBV5-1; CDR3aa: CASSANPGNTQYF; CDR3nt: TGCGCCAGCAGCGCGAATCCGGGAAATACGCAGTATTTT
j_gene: TRBJ1-4; d_gene: NA; v_gene: TRBV2; CDR3aa: CASSNVRSATNEKLFF; CDR3nt: TGTGCCAGCAGCAACGTTCGGTCAGCGACTAATGAAAAACTGTTTTTT
j_gene: TRBJ1-6; d_gene: TRBD1; v_gene: TRBV25-1; CDR3aa: CASSVGTGGANSPLHF; CDR3nt: TGTGCCAGCAGTGTCGGGACAGGGGGAGCTAATTCACCCCTCCACTTT
j_gene: TRBJ2-7; d_gene: NA; v_gene: TRBV7-2; CDR3aa: CASSPARGAAYEQYF; CDR3nt: TGTGCCAGCAGCCCGGCTCGGGGGGCCGCCTACGAGCAGTACTTC
j_gene: TRBJ2-3; d_gene: TRBD2; v_gene: TRBV19; CDR3aa: CASSIGGTSGGARDTQYF; CDR3nt: TGTGCCAGTAGTATAGGCGGGACTAGCGGGGGGGCCAGGGATACGCAGTATTTT
j_gene: TRBJ1-4; d_gene: NA; v_gene: TRBV29-1; CDR3aa: CSVGTNEKLFF; CDR3nt: TGCAGCGTCGGAACTAATGAAAAACTGTTTTTT
j_gene: TRBJ2-7; d_gene: NA; v_gene: TRBV29-1; CDR3aa: CSVGTGWVEQYF; CDR3nt: TGCAGCGTTGGTACAGGGTGGGTCGAGCAGTACTTC
j_gene: TRBJ2-6; d_gene: TRBD2; v_gene: TRBV19; CDR3aa: CASSIWEGSGANVLTF; CDR3nt: TGTGCCAGTAGTATATGGGAGGGGTCTGGGGCCAACGTCCTGACTTTC
j_gene: TRBJ2-2; d_gene: TRBD1; v_gene: TRBV27; CDR3aa: CASSLEGQGWSTGELFF; CDR3nt: TGTGCCAGCAGTTTAGAAGGACAGGGGTGGAGCACCGGGGAGCTGTTTTTT
j_gene: TRBJ1-1; d_gene: NA; v_gene: TRBV6-5; CDR3aa: CASREGGGTEAFF; CDR3nt: TGTGCCAGCAGGGAGGGGGGAGGGACGGAAGCTTTCTTT
j_gene: TRBJ2-7; d_gene: TRBD2; v_gene: TRBV9; CDR3aa: CASSVVPHMGLAGGEQYF; CDR3nt: TGTGCCAGCAGCGTAGTCCCCCACATGGGACTAGCGGGAGGAGAGCAGTACTTC
j_gene: TRBJ2-3; d_gene: NA; v_gene: TRBV30; CDR3aa: CAWSVLPPAGTDTQYF; CDR3nt: TGTGCCTGGAGTGTACTCCCGCCCGCGGGCACAGATACGCAGTATTTT
j_gene: TRBJ2-1; d_gene: TRBD2; v_gene: TRBV5-4; CDR3aa: CASSPWTSGFHNEQFF; CDR3nt: TGTGCCAGCAGCCCCTGGACTAGCGGGTTCCACAATGAGCAGTTCTTC
j_gene: TRBJ1-3; d_gene: TRBD1; v_gene: TRBV28; CDR3aa: CASSLQGGGNTIYF; CDR3nt: TGTGCCAGCAGCTTACAGGGGGGCGGAAACACCATATATTTT
j_gene: TRBJ1-2; d_gene: NA; v_gene: TRBV18; CDR3aa: CASSPPSGGGYGYTF; CDR3nt: TGTGCCAGCTCACCCCCTTCCGGGGGTGGCTATGGCTACACCTTC
j_gene: TRBJ1-6; d_gene: TRBD1; v_gene: TRBV11-2; CDR3aa: CASSSDRMSSYNSPLHF; CDR3nt: TGTGCCAGCAGCTCGGACAGGATGAGCTCCTATAATTCACCCCTCCACTTT
j_gene: TRBJ1-2; d_gene: NA; v_gene: TRBV25-1; CDR3aa: CASSEHGARGYTF; CDR3nt: TGTGCCAGCAGTGAACATGGGGCGCGAGGCTACACCTTC
j_gene: TRBJ1-1; d_gene: TRBD1; v_gene: TRBV15; CDR3aa: CARTQGRGTEAFF; CDR3nt: TGTGCCAGGACACAGGGGAGAGGGACTGAAGCTTTCTTT
j_gene: TRBJ1-2; d_gene: NA; v_gene: TRBV9; CDR3aa: CASSVGPYTGHGYTF; CDR3nt: TGTGCCAGCAGCGTAGGCCCCTATACAGGGCATGGCTACACCTTC
j_gene: TRBJ1-1; d_gene: TRBD1; v_gene: TRBV28; CDR3aa: CASSLLIGTVAFF; CDR3nt: TGTGCCAGCAGTTTATTGATTGGGACAGTAGCTTTCTTT
j_gene: TRBJ2-5; d_gene: TRBD2; v_gene: TRBV5-4; CDR3aa: CASSLWAGGHETQYF; CDR3nt: TGTGCCAGCAGCTTGTGGGCGGGGGGGCATGAGACCCAGTACTTC
j_gene: TRBJ1-2; d_gene: NA; v_gene: TRBV27; CDR3aa: CASSHDRYYGYTF; CDR3nt: TGTGCCAGCAGTCACGACAGATACTATGGCTACACCTTC
j_gene: TRBJ2-7; d_gene: TRBD2; v_gene: TRBV5-1; CDR3aa: CASSLDFSGGEQYF; CDR3nt: TGCGCCAGCAGCTTGGATTTTTCGGGGGGCGAGCAGTACTTC
j_gene: TRBJ1-3; d_gene: TRBD1; v_gene: TRBV28; CDR3aa: CASSVPGQGAGTIYF; CDR3nt: TGTGCCAGCAGTGTGCCGGGACAGGGGGCTGGCACCATATATTTT
j_gene: TRBJ1-3; d_gene: NA; v_gene: TRBV7-9; CDR3aa: CASSLRRARGNTIYF; CDR3nt: TGTGCCAGCAGCCTCCGGAGGGCGAGAGGAAACACCATATATTTT
j_gene: TRBJ2-2; d_gene: NA; v_gene: TRBV19; CDR3aa: CASRETGTGELFF; CDR3nt: TGTGCCAGTAGGGAAACAGGGACCGGGGAGCTGTTTTTT
j_gene: TRBJ1-5; d_gene: NA; v_gene: TRBV18; CDR3aa: CASSPGAYSNQPQHF; CDR3nt: TGTGCCAGCTCACCAGGGGCTTATAGCAATCAGCCCCAGCATTTT
j_gene: TRBJ1-5; d_gene: NA; v_gene: TRBV2; CDR3aa: CASRFTAGDRPQHF; CDR3nt: TGTGCCAGCAGATTCACCGCGGGAGATCGGCCCCAGCATTTT
j_gene: TRBJ1-6; d_gene: NA; v_gene: TRBV7-9; CDR3aa: CASSLGQSYSPLHF; CDR3nt: TGTGCCAGCAGCTTAGGGCAATCTTATTCACCCCTCCACTTT
j_gene: TRBJ2-3; d_gene: TRBD2; v_gene: TRBV10-3; CDR3aa: CAISLAGGSTDTQYF; CDR3nt: TGTGCCATCAGTTTAGCGGGAGGTAGCACAGATACGCAGTATTTT
j_gene: TRBJ2-1; d_gene: TRBD2; v_gene: TRBV27; CDR3aa: CASSPGGGRESYNEQFF; CDR3nt: TGTGCCAGCAGTCCCGGGGGCGGGAGGGAATCCTACAATGAGCAGTTCTTC
j_gene: TRBJ1-2; d_gene: NA; v_gene: TRBV6-5; CDR3aa: CASSFRDLQGNYGYTF; CDR3nt: TGTGCCAGCAGTTTTCGGGACCTACAGGGTAACTATGGCTACACCTTC
j_gene: TRBJ2-4; d_gene: TRBD1; v_gene: TRBV4-2; CDR3aa: CASSQNYRGTKNIQYF; CDR3nt: TGTGCCAGCAGCCAAAACTACAGGGGAACCAAAAACATTCAGTACTTC
j_gene: TRBJ2-3; d_gene: TRBD2; v_gene: TRBV27; CDR3aa: CASSLLNWEGKDTQYF; CDR3nt: TGTGCCAGCAGTTTATTAAACTGGGAGGGGAAGGATACGCAGTATTTT
j_gene: TRBJ1-1; d_gene: NA; v_gene: TRBV6-5; CDR3aa: CASSPRTGRDAFF; CDR3nt: TGTGCCAGCAGTCCCCGGACCGGTCGGGATGCTTTCTTT
j_gene: TRBJ1-3; d_gene: TRBD1; v_gene: TRBV18; CDR3aa: CASSPARQGSNSSGNTIYF; CDR3nt: TGTGCCAGCTCACCGGCTAGACAGGGTTCGAACAGCTCTGGAAACACCATATATTTT
j_gene: TRBJ1-5; d_gene: NA; v_gene: TRBV4-3; CDR3aa: CASSQEKHQPQHF; CDR3nt: TGCGCCAGCAGCCAAGAGAAGCATCAGCCCCAGCATTTT
j_gene: TRBJ2-7; d_gene: NA; v_gene: TRBV4-2; CDR3aa: CASSHPGGAEQYF; CDR3nt: TGTGCCAGCAGCCATCCCGGCGGGGCCGAGCAGTACTTC
j_gene: TRBJ1-5; d_gene: NA; v_gene: TRBV5-6; CDR3aa: CASSLTGNQPQHF; CDR3nt: TGTGCCAGCAGCTTGACGGGAAATCAGCCCCAGCATTTT
j_gene: TRBJ2-6; d_gene: NA; v_gene: TRBV5-1; CDR3aa: CASSAVGRGGANVLTF; CDR3nt: TGCGCCAGCAGCGCTGTAGGGCGGGGAGGGGCCAACGTCCTGACTTTC
j_gene: TRBJ2-7; d_gene: TRBD1; v_gene: TRBV18; CDR3aa: CASSPGTGVGEQYF; CDR3nt: TGTGCCAGCTCACCCGGGACAGGGGTGGGTGAGCAGTACTTC
j_gene: TRBJ2-2; d_gene: NA; v_gene: TRBV19; CDR3aa: CASIDYGNTGELFF; CDR3nt: TGTGCCAGTATCGACTACGGGAACACCGGGGAGCTGTTTTTT
j_gene: TRBJ2-1; d_gene: TRBD1; v_gene: TRBV27; CDR3aa: CASSLIGGLWNEQFF; CDR3nt: TGTGCCAGCAGTTTGATAGGGGGCCTTTGGAATGAGCAGTTCTTC
j_gene: TRBJ1-1; d_gene: NA; v_gene: TRBV5-5; CDR3aa: CASSFRQANTEAFF; CDR3nt: TGTGCCAGCAGCTTCCGACAGGCGAACACTGAAGCTTTCTTT
j_gene: TRBJ2-7; d_gene: NA; v_gene: TRBV28; CDR3aa: CASRAPGGSYEQYF; CDR3nt: TGTGCCAGCCGTGCCCCCGGCGGTTCCTACGAGCAGTACTTC
j_gene: TRBJ1-3; d_gene: NA; v_gene: TRBV6-5; CDR3aa: CASRRLGGNTIYF; CDR3nt: TGTGCCAGCAGACGACTCGGTGGAAACACCATATATTTT
j_gene: TRBJ1-6; d_gene: NA; v_gene: TRBV7-3; CDR3aa: CASSLRPQIPRDGNSPLHF; CDR3nt: TGTGCCAGCAGCTTAAGGCCCCAAATCCCCAGGGATGGGAATTCACCCCTCCACTTT
j_gene: TRBJ2-3; d_gene: TRBD1; v_gene: TRBV6-1; CDR3aa: CASSEMTGGADTQYF; CDR3nt: TGTGCCAGCAGTGAAATGACAGGGGGCGCAGATACGCAGTATTTT
j_gene: TRBJ2-7; d_gene: NA; v_gene: TRBV6-5; CDR3aa: CASSAMAGYEQYF; CDR3nt: TGTGCCAGCAGCGCCATGGCGGGCTACGAGCAGTACTTC
j_gene: TRBJ2-1; d_gene: TRBD2; v_gene: TRBV11-2; CDR3aa: CASSTSGPYNEQFF; CDR3nt: TGTGCCAGCAGCACTAGCGGGCCCTACAATGAGCAGTTCTTC
j_gene: TRBJ2-7; d_gene: NA; v_gene: TRBV7-2; CDR3aa: CASTPRGAQSRHF; CDR3nt: TGTGCCAGCACTCCTCGGGGGGCGCAGTCCCGACACTTC
j_gene: TRBJ2-1; d_gene: TRBD1; v_gene: TRBV15; CDR3aa: CATSPGQGSDEQFF; CDR3nt: TGTGCCACCAGCCCCGGACAGGGAAGCGATGAGCAGTTCTTC
j_gene: TRBJ1-1; d_gene: NA; v_gene: TRBV4-3; CDR3aa: CASSQYRNTEAFF; CDR3nt: TGCGCCAGCAGCCAATACAGAAACACTGAAGCTTTCTTT
j_gene: TRBJ1-2; d_gene: NA; v_gene: TRBV5-1; CDR3aa: CASRVGSDYGYTF; CDR3nt: TGCGCCAGCAGAGTCGGTAGTGACTATGGCTACACCTTC
j_gene: TRBJ2-7; d_gene: TRBD1; v_gene: TRBV7-2; CDR3aa: CASSRRTGGLAPEQYF; CDR3nt: TGTGCCAGCAGCCGACGGACAGGGGGACTCGCCCCCGAGCAGTACTTC
j_gene: TRBJ2-2; d_gene: TRBD2; v_gene: TRBV6-5; CDR3aa: CASRPRGGGRELFF; CDR3nt: TGTGCCAGCAGGCCTCGGGGGGGCGGGAGGGAGCTGTTTTTT
j_gene: TRBJ1-5; d_gene: NA; v_gene: TRBV6-4; CDR3aa: CASSATPGFQPQHF; CDR3nt: TGTGCCAGCAGTGCCACCCCCGGGTTTCAGCCCCAGCATTTT
j_gene: TRBJ2-7; d_gene: NA; v_gene: TRBV29-1; CDR3aa: CSVESSYEQYF; CDR3nt: TGCAGCGTGGAGAGCTCCTACGAGCAGTACTTC
j_gene: TRBJ1-6; d_gene: NA; v_gene: TRBV5-1; CDR3aa: CASSLEVDRNSPLHF; CDR3nt: TGCGCCAGCAGCTTGGAGGTCGACAGGAATTCACCCCTCCACTTT